This T cell receptor beta chain comes out of a study of blood T cell repertoires in COVID-19. Overall study context: The samples span acute and convalescent COVID-19 from the United States, Italy and Spain.

Recruited during active infection, patients (from Seattle) were subsequently followed longitudinally. CDR3 length: 15 amino acids. The V end was cut by 5 bases, the J end by 0 bases, with 8 bases between. Germline assignment: CDR1 LNHNV and CDR2 YYDKDF (reference sequence). In the original analysis: Counts of nucleated cells, estimated from reference gene primer amplification, were obtained. Only in-frame clones appear in the TCRdb table, and some are missing; sequencing was by immunoSEQ multiplex PCR. That table gives V, J and clone size, and the DNA gave D and trimming. In the table there are about 160,000 clones, 80% to 90% of which are singletons.

The chain combines TRBV15 with TRBJ2-6, with D possibly matching TRBD1 (6 bases). This TCR derives from a woman between 70 and 85 years old with COVID-19, enrolled during active disease. Sequences were obtained from peripheral blood. The CDR3 nucleotides read TGTGCCACCAGCGGGGACAACTCTGGGGCCAACGTCCTGACTTTC. It specifies CATSGDNSGANVLTF. Full variable domain (outside the CDR3, taken from reference TRBV15 and TRBJ2-6): DAMVIQNPRYQVTQFGKPVTLSCSQTLNHNVMYWYQQKSSQAPKLLFHYYDKDFNNEADTPDNFQSRRPNTSFCFLDIRSPGLGDTAMYLCATSGDNSGANVLTFGAGSRLTVL.